Only a few counts were recorded for the clone carrying this T cell receptor beta chain. Antigen: not known. This record belongs to a study of T cell repertoires in cytomegalovirus infection. Study overall: It can be stated that public TCR beta signatures indicated CMV infection as well as a matching HLA type. Overall study findings and caveats: The ex vivo response was dominated by HLA-C-restricted CMV-specific TCR beta clonotypes.

This CDR3 region has 15 residues. The germline V gene encodes CDR1 DFQATT and CDR2 SNEGSKA (reference sequence). The junction had 8 bases not matched to a gene; V was cut back by 6 bases and J by 5 bases. TCRdb re-called the reads with MiXCR, one entry per CDR3 protein. Of 250,000 to 350,000 distinct CDR3 sequences listed, about 25% are singletons. The sequenced sample consisted of PBMCs. The receptor comes from a human donor in good health (CMV status not recorded). Some clones in this sample may be carry-over from other donors' samples. The rearrangement joins TRBV20-1 to TRBJ2-2; 11 positions agree with TRBD2. The CDR3 is CSASLAGGGTGELFF. The CDR3 DNA follows: TGCAGTGCCAGCCTAGCGGGAGGTGGAACCGGGGAGCTGTTTTTT.